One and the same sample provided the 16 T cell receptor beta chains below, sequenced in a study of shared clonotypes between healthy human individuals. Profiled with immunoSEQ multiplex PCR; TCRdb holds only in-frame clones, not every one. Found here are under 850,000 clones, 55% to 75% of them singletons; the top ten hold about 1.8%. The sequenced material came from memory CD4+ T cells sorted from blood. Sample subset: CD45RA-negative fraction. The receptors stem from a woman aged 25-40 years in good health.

The CDR3 DNA reads TGTGCCATCAGTGAGTCGGTGGGGGGGAGATCCAAGAACACCGGGGAGCTGTTTTTT. The encoded protein is CAISESVGGRSKNTGELFF. The rearrangement joins TRBV10-3 to TRBJ2-2; TRBD2 matches at 7 bases. The CDR3 extends over 19 amino acids. Losses at the gene ends were 0 bases for V and 1 base for J; bases not matched to a gene: 11. Germline CDR1 reads ENHRY; CDR2 reads SYGVKD.

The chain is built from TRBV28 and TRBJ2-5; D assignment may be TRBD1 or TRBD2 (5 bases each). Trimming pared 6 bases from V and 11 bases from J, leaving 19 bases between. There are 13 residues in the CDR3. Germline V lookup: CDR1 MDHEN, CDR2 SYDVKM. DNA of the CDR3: TGTGCCAGCAGACAAAGCGCAGGTGGGGGTCAGTACTTC. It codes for CASRQSAGGGQYF.

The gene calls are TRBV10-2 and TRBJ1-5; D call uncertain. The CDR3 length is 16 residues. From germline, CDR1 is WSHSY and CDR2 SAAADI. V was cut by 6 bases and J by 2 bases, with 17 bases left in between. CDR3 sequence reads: CASRHSLGRGNQPQHF. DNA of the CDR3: TGCGCCAGCAGACACAGCTTAGGAAGGGGCAATCAGCCCCAGCATTTT.

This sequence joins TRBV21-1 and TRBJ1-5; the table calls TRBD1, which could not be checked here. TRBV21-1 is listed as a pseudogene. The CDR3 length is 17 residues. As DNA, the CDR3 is TGTGCCAGCAGCAAACTAGGTGGGACAGGGGCCTCCCAGCCCCAGCATTTT. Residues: CASSKLGGTGASQPQHF.

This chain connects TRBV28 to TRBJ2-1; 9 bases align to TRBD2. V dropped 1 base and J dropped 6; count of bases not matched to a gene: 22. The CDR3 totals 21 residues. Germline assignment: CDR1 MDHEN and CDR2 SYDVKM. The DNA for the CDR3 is TGTGCCAGCAGTTTATTTTACCCTAAAGGGGCGGGAGGGTCCTCCCTCAATGAGCAGTTCTTC. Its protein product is CASSLFYPKGAGGSSLNEQFF.

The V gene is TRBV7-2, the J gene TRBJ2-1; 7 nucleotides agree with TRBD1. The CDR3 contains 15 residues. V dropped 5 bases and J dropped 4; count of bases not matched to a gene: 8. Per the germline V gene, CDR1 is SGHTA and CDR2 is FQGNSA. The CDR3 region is CASSTRQGRYNEQFF. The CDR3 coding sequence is TGTGCCAGCAGCACCCGACAGGGCCGATACAATGAGCAGTTCTTC.

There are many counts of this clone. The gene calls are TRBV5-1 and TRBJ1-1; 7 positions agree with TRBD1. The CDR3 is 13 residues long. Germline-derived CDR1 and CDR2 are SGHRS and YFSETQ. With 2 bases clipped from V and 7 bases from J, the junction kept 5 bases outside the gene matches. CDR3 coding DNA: TGCGCCAGCAGCTTAGGGACAGCGGGTGAAGCTTTCTTT. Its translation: CASSLGTAGEAFF.

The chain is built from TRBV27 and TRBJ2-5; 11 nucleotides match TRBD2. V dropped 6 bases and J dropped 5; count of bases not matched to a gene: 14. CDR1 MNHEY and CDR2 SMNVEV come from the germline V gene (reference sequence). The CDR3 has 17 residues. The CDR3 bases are TGTGCCAGCAGCCAAACCCTCGTCCTAGCGGGAGGTGAGACCCAGTACTTC. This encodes CASSQTLVLAGGETQYF.

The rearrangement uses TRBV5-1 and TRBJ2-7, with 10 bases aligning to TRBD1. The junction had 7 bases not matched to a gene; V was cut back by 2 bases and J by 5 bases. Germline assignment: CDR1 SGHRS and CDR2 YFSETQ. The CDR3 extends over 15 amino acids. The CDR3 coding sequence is TGCGCCAGCAGCTTAAGTGGGACAGGGGTTAACGAGCAGTACTTC. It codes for CASSLSGTGVNEQYF.

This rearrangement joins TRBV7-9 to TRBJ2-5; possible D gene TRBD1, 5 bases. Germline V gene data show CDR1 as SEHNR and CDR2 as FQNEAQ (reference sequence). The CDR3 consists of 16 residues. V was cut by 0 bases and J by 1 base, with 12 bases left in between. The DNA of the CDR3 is TGTGCCAGCAGCTTAGCCCCAGGGCCGGTCCAAGAGACCCAGTACTTC. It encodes CASSLAPGPVQETQYF.

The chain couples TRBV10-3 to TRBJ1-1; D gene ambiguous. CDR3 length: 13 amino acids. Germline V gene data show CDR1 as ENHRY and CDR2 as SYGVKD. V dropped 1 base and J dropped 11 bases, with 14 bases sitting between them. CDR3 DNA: TGTGCCATCAGTGAGTATTTATCGGGCTGGGCTTTCTTT. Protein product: CAISEYLSGWAFF.

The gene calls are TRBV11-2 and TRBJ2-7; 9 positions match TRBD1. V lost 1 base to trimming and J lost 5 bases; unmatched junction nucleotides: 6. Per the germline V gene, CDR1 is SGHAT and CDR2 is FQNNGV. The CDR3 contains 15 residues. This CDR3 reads CASSLGGTGRHEQYF. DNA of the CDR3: TGTGCCAGCAGCTTAGGAGGGACAGGGAGGCACGAGCAGTACTTC.

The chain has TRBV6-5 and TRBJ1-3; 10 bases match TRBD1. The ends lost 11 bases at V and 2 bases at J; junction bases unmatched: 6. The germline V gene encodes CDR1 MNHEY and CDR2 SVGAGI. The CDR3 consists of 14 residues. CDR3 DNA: TGTGCCTGCTCCGGGACAGGGGCTGGAAACACCATATATTTT. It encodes CACSGTGAGNTIYF.

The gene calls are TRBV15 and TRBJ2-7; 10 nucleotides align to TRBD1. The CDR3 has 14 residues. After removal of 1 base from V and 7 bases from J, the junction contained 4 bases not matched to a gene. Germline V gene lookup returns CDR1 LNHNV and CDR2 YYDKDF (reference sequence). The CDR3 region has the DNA TGTGCCACCAGCAGAGGACAGGGGGCGGGTGAGCAGTACTTC. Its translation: CATSRGQGAGEQYF.

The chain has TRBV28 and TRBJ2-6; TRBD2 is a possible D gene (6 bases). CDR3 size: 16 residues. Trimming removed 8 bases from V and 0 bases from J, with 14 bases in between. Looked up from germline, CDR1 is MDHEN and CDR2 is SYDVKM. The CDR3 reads CASRGGVRSGANVLTF. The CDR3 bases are TGTGCCAGCCGTGGCGGGGTACGCTCTGGGGCCAACGTCCTGACTTTC.

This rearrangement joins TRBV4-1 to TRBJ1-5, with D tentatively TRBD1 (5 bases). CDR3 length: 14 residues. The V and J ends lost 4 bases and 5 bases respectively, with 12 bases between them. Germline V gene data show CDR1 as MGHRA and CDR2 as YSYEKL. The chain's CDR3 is CASSLRGGDQPQHF. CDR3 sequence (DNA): TGCGCCAGCAGCCTGCGGGGGGGAGATCAGCCCCAGCATTTT.